This T cell receptor (beta chain) was recovered during a study of circulating tumor DNA in untreated peripheral T-cell lymphoma (dated by TCRdb to the early 2020s). Overall study outcomes, separate from this receptor: Tumor-specific clonotypes turned up in more than 75% of patients, identified from 86% of baseline tissues and from approximately 67% of baseline serum samples.

To find tumor-specific TCR clonotypes, researchers sequenced baseline tumor tissue that had been collected prior to treatment. In a trial, the study monitored patients with peripheral T-cell lymphoma who were getting frontline treatment by applying next-generation sequencing to their T-cell receptor sequences. On this clone: Its binding antigen is unknown. No base qualities exist here, and no much larger clone lies one base off it.

The library was produced with the immunoSEQ multiplex PCR assay. Held by TCRdb, this immuneACCESS table contains in-frame sequences only and omits some clones. Under half of the omission traces to an unresolved V gene where checked; the cause of the rest is unknown. The table for this sample lists around 10,000 clones; 65% to 80% of them were counted only once. In total, the top ten clones hold roughly a third of the sample. V is pruned by 5 bases and J by 4 bases, leaving 2 bases of the junction without a gene match. There are 15 amino acids in the CDR3, from cysteine to phenylalanine inclusive. Only CDR3 DNA is held: 45 bases, read in frame from base 1. Looking up the germline V gene yields CDR1 SGHVS and CDR2 FNYEAQ.

The chain employs TRBV7-6 and TRBJ2-1; TRBD2 aligns with 13 central bases. This TCR was recovered from a human donor with peripheral T-cell lymphoma. Sequencing used tumor tissue. The CDR3 amino acid sequence is: CASSRGLAGYNEQFF. The DNA is as follows: TGTGCCAGCAGCCGGGGACTAGCGGGATACAATGAGCAGTTCTTC.